This T cell receptor beta chain is from a study of T cell clonality in common variable immunodeficiency. Study conclusions and caveats: Common variable immunodeficiency TCR beta sequences reportedly had fewer deletions and N-nucleotide insertions. TCRbeta clonality was increased in CVID versus healthy controls.

TCRdb's copy holds only in-frame clones and misses some; the assay was immunoSEQ multiplex PCR. The sample contains just over 20,000 clones, none of them singletons. This clone was detected ten times or more. Its antigen is unknown. The observed sequence ends 3 residues before the CDR3 terminus, with the missing tail filled in from the germline J gene. Heparinized whole blood, roughly 4.5 to 9 ml, came from each donor. Germline CDR1 and CDR2: GTSNPN and SVGIG (reference sequence). Trimming cost V 2 bases and J 4 bases; bases outside gene matches: 6. The length of the CDR3 is 15 residues. The chain links TRBV30 to TRBJ1-1, with 11 bases matching TRBD1. This TCR was recovered from a human donor with common variable immunodeficiency. Sequencing was done on a sample of peripheral blood mononuclear cells. CDR3 sequence: CAWSRLGTGGTEAFF. The sequenced part of the CDR3 DNA is TGTGCCTGGAGTAGATTAGGGACAGGGGGCACTGAA.